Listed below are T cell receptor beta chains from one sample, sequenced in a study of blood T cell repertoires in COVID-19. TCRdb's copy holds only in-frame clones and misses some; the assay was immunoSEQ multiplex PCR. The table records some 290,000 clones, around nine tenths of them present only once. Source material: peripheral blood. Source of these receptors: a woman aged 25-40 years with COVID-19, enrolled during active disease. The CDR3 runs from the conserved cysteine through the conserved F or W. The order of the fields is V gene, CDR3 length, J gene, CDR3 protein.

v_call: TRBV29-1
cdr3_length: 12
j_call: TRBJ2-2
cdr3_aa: CSVPQGTGELFF

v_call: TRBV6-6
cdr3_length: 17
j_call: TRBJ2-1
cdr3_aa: CASSPTDGTAVYNEQFF

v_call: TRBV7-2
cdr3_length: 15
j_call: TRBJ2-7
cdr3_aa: CASSLGSSGIYEQYF

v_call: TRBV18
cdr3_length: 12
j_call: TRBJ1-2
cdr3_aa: CASSRPGTPYTF

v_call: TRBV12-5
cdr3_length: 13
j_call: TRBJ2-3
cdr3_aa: CASGQGQTDTQYF

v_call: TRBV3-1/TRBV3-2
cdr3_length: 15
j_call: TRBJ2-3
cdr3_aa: CASSQNPIPAGTQYF

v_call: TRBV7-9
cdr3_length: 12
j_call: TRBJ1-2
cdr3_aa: CASSAREGGYTF

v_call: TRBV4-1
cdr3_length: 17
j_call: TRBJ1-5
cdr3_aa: CASSLILQGLGNQPQHF

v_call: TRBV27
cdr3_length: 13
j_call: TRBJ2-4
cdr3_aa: CASSFAGQNIQYF

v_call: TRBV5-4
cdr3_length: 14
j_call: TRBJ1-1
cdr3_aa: CASSLGAGSTEAFF

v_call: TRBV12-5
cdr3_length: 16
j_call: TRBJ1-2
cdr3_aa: CASGLVLGGQAHGYTF

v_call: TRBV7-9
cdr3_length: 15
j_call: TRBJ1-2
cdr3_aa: CASRDTSRDNYGYTF

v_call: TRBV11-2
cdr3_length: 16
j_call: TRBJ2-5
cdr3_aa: CASSLALDRVQETQYF

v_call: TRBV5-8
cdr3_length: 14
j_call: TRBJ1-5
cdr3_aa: CASSLRQLNQPQHF

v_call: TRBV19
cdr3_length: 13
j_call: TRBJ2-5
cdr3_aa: CASSINNQETQYF

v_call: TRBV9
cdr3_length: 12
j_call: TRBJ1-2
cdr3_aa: CASSVGSYGYTF

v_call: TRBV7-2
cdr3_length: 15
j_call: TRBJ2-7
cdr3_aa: CASSPRTSGYYEQYF

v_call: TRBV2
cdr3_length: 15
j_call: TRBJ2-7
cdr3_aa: CASGGSDRGPYEQYF

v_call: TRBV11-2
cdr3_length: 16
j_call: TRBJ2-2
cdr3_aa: CASSLVTGPRTGELFF

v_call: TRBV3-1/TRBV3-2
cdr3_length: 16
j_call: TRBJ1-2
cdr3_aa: CASSPPVHREVHGYTF

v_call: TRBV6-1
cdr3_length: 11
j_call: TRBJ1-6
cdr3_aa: CASSEAGQAVF